One sample yielded the 14 T cell receptor beta chains listed below, sequenced in a study of blood T cell repertoires in COVID-19. The method was immunoSEQ multiplex PCR; TCRdb's version includes in-frame clones alone and lacks a portion of them. The profile shows 200,000 or so clones, 75% to 90% of them singletons. The sample was PBMCs or T cells enriched from blood (not recorded which). The receptor set was obtained from a woman aged 18-35 years in a cohort exposed to, infected with or recovered from COVID-19 (not recorded which).

The rearrangement joins TRBV12-3 or TRBV12-4 to TRBJ1-1, with a tentative D call TRBD1 (5 bases). The V gene lost 5 bases and the J gene lost 6 bases, with 13 bases spanning the gap. The CDR3 loop spans 13 amino acids. The CDR3 DNA sequence: TGTGCCAGCAGTCCGGGGGACGGGCCTGAAGCTTTCTTT. It yields the protein CASSPGDGPEAFF.

The chain links TRBV6-5 to TRBJ1-1, with no clear D. CDR1 is MNHEY, CDR2 SVGAGI, per germline. This CDR3 is 13 amino acids long. V was shortened by 8 bases and J by 1 base, with 11 bases between the two germline ends. CDR3 protein: CASDFGWNTEAFF. CDR3 in DNA: TGTGCCAGCGATTTCGGGTGGAACACTGAAGCTTTCTTT.

The DNA of the CDR3 is TGTGCCAGCTCGACAGGGGTTGGAAACACCATATATTTT. Its translation is CASSTGVGNTIYF. This chain connects TRBV11-3 to TRBJ1-3, with TRBD1 matching over 8 bases. The CDR3 covers 13 residues. V lost 8 bases, J lost 3 bases, and 3 bases stayed unmatched. CDR1 and CDR2 (germline): SGHNT, YENEEA. The whole variable domain, filled in from reference TRBV11-3 and TRBJ1-3, reads EAGVVQSPRYKIIEKKQPVAFWCNPISGHNTLYWYLQNLGQGPELLIRYENEEAVDDSQLPKDRFSAERLKGVDSTLKIQPAELGDSAVYLCASSTGVGNTIYFGEGSWLTVV.

V and J are TRBV4-1 and TRBJ2-7; TRBD2 aligns across 7 bases. J gave up 5 bases and V 2 bases, and 12 bases lay outside the gene matches. This CDR3 contains 16 residues. Germline assignment: CDR1 MGHRA and CDR2 YSYEKL. DNA for the CDR3: TGCGCCAGCAGCCAAAGGGGAGTGGCGGGGGTGGACGAGCAGTACTTC. Its protein is CASSQRGVAGVDEQYF.

The chain combines TRBV11-2 with TRBJ1-1; 8 bases align to TRBD1. V was pared by 3 bases and J by 4 bases, with 4 bases of the junction left unmatched. CDR1 is SGHAT, CDR2 FQNNGV, per germline. The CDR3 has 14 amino acids. CDR3 in amino acids: CASSFAQGATEAFF. DNA for the CDR3: TGTGCCAGCAGCTTCGCTCAGGGGGCCACTGAAGCTTTCTTT. Full variable domain (missing parts from reference TRBV11-2 and TRBJ1-1): EAGVAQSPRYKIIEKRQSVAFWCNPISGHATLYWYQQILGQGPKLLIQFQNNGVVDDSQLPKDRFSAERLKGVDSTLKIQPAKLEDSAVYLCASSFAQGATEAFFGQGTRLTVV.

The V gene is TRBV4-1, the J gene TRBJ1-5; maybe TRBD1 (5 bases). CDR3 size: 16 residues. V was shortened by 1 base and J by 6 bases, with 16 bases between the two germline ends. Germline lookup yields CDR1 MGHRA and CDR2 YSYEKL. The CDR3, as DNA: TGCGCCAGCAGCCAAGTGGGGTGGGGGGATGGTCAGCCCCAGCATTTT. It translates to CASSQVGWGDGQPQHF.

The chain combines TRBV15 with TRBJ1-2; 12 nucleotides align to TRBD1. The CDR3 length is 15 residues. With 5 bases clipped from V and 2 bases from J, the junction kept 3 bases outside the gene matches. Per the germline V gene, CDR1 is LNHNV and CDR2 is YYDKDF (reference sequence). In DNA, the CDR3 is TGTGCCACCAGCGGAGGGACAGGGGGCAACTATGGCTACACCTTC. Translated, it gives CATSGGTGGNYGYTF.

This clone has just one count. The chain employs TRBV10-2 and TRBJ1-5; 10 nucleotides match TRBD1. Germline V gives CDR1 WSHSY, CDR2 SAAADI. The CDR3 consists of 16 residues. V lost 4 bases to trimming and J lost 2 bases; unmatched junction nucleotides: 5. This CDR3 is CASSASGTGGNQPQHF. The CDR3 DNA sequence: TGCGCCAGCAGTGCCTCCGGGACAGGGGGCAATCAGCCCCAGCATTTT.

The chain recombines TRBV25-1 with TRBJ2-3; D possibly corresponds to TRBD1 (5 bases). The CDR3 has 18 amino acids. CDR1 is MGHDK, CDR2 SYGVNS, per germline. V was cut by 1 base and J by 0 bases, with 17 bases left in between. CDR3 amino acids: CASSESRAQPYSTDTQYF. The CDR3 DNA sequence: TGTGCCAGCAGTGAATCCAGGGCCCAACCCTACAGCACAGATACGCAGTATTTT.

This clone came up a few times. V usage is TRBV2 and J usage is TRBJ2-5; D possibly corresponds to TRBD2 (5 bases). CDR1 and CDR2 (germline): SNHLY, FYNNEI. CDR3 length: 15 amino acids. Trimming took off 4 bases at V and 7 bases at J, with 19 bases between the two ends. The CDR3: CASSVFVAGGGTQYF. The CDR3 DNA follows: TGTGCCAGCAGTGTGTTCGTGGCAGGAGGCGGGACCCAGTACTTC.

This clone has only one observation. V usage is TRBV30 and J usage is TRBJ1-2; D call uncertain. The germline V gene encodes CDR1 GTSNPN and CDR2 SVGIG (reference sequence). With 0 bases removed from V and 4 bases from J, the gap between germline ends came to 3 bases. The CDR3 runs 11 residues. The CDR3 nucleotides read TGTGCCTGGAGTGTGGCCTATGGCTACACCTTC. Translated, it gives CAWSVAYGYTF.

The chain combines TRBV24-1 with TRBJ2-3, with TRBD2 matching over 14 bases. The trim removed 7 bases at V and 0 bases at J, leaving 11 bases unmatched. The CDR3 runs to 19 residues. Germline assignment: CDR1 KGHDR and CDR2 SFDVKD. The CDR3 DNA is TGTGCCACCAGCTATACCGGGACTAGCGGGAGTCCGAGCACAGATACGCAGTATTTT. Its protein product is CATSYTGTSGSPSTDTQYF.

The chain joins TRBV9 to TRBJ2-7, with TRBD1 matching 7 bases. Germline loops: CDR1 SGDLS, CDR2 YYNGEE. The length of the CDR3 is 16 residues. Losses at the gene ends were 0 bases for V and 1 base for J; bases not matched to a gene: 7. CDR3 nucleotide sequence: TGTGCCAGCAGCGTAGCGGTAAGGGGGCGATCCTACGAGCAGTACTTC. Translating it yields CASSVAVRGRSYEQYF.

The chain recombines TRBV7-3 with TRBJ2-7; a weak D match, TRBD2 (5 bases). There are 13 residues in the CDR3. Per germline, CDR1 SGHTA and CDR2 FQGTGA. The V end lost 2 bases, the J end lost 3 bases, and 8 bases lay between the germline ends. CDR3 in DNA: TGTGCCAGCAGCTTACTAGAGGGCTACGAGCAGTACTTC. Its translation: CASSLLEGYEQYF.